This TCR beta chain was sequenced during a study of blood T cell repertoires in COVID-19. Study in general: T cells, B-cell-depleted T cells, or PBMCs supplied cDNA or gDNA.

In the original workflow: How many nucleated cells were present was estimated from reference gene primer amplification. Measured with immunoSEQ multiplex PCR; TCRdb has only the in-frame clones, and not every one. The V and J calls and clone size were taken over from that table, and D and trimming were inferred from the DNA. Of over 110,000 clones listed, around 88% are singletons. The germline CDR1 and CDR2 sequences are LGHDT and YNNKEL (reference sequence). There are 13 residues in the CDR3. The germline V and J ends were trimmed by 1 base and 7 bases, with 10 bases remaining between them. Input material: peripheral blood. This sequence was found in a human donor in a cohort sampled during active COVID-19. The chain has TRBV3-1 (or the pseudogene TRBV3-2) and TRBJ2-5, with D perhaps matching TRBD2 (6 bases). The CDR3, as DNA: TGTGCCAGCAGCCAAGGACGGGGAGGGACCCAGTACTTC. Amino acids: CASSQGRGGTQYF.